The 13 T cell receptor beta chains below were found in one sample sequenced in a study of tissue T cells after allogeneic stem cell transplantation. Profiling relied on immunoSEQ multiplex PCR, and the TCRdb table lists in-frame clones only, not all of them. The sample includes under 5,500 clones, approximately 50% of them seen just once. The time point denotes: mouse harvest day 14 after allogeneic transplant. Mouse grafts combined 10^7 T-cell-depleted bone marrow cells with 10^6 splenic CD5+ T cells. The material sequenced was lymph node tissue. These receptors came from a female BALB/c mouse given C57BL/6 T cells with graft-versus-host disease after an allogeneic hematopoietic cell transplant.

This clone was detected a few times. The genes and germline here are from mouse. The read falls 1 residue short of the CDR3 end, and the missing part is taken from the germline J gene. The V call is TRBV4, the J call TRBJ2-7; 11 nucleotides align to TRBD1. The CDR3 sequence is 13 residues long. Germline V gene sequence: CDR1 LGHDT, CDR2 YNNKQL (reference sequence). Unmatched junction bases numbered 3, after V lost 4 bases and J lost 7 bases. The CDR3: CASSWTGGEEQYF. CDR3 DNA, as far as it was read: TGTGCCAGCAGCTGGACAGGGGGCGAGGAACAGTAC.

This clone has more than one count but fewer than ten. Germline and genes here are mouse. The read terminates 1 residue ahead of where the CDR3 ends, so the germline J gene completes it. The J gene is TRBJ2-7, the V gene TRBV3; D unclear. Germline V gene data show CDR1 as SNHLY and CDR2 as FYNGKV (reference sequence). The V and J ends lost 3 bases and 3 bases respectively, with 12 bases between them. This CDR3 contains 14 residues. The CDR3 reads CASSFEQILYEQYF. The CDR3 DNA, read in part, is TGTGCCAGCAGCTTCGAACAGATCCTCTATGAACAGTAC.

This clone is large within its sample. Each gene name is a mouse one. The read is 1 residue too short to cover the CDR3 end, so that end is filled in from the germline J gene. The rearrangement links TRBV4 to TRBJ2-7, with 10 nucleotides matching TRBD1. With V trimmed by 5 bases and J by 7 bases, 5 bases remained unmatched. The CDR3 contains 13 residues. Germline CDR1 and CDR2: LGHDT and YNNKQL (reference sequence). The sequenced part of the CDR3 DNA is TGTGCCAGCAGCCGGGACAGGGGCGGGGAACAGTAC. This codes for CASSRDRGGEQY. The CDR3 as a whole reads CASSRDRGGEQYF.

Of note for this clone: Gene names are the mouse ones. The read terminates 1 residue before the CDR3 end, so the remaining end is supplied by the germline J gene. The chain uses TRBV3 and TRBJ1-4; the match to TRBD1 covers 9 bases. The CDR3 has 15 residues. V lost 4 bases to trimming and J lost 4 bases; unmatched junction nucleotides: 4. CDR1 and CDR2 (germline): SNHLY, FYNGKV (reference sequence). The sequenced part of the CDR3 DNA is TGTGCCAGCAGCTCGGGACAGGGAGGCAACGAAAGATTATTT. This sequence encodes CASSSGQGGNERLF. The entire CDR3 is CASSSGQGGNERLFF.

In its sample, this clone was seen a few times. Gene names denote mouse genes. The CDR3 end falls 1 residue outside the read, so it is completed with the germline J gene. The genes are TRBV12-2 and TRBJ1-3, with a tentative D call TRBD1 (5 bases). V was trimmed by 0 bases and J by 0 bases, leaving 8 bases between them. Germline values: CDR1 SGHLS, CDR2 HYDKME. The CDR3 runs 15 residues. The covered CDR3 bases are TGTGCCAGCTCTCTCAGGGGTCTTTCTGGAAATACGCTCTAT. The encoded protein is CASSLRGLSGNTLY. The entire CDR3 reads CASSLRGLSGNTLYF.

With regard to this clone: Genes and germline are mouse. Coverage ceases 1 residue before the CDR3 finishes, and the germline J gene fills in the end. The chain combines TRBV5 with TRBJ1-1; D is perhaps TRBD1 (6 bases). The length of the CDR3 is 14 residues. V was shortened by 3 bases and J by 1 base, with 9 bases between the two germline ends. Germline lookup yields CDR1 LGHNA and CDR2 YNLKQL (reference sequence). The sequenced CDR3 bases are TGTGCCAGCAGCCACCGGGACATAAACACAGAAGTCTTC. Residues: CASSHRDINTEVF. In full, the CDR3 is CASSHRDINTEVFF.

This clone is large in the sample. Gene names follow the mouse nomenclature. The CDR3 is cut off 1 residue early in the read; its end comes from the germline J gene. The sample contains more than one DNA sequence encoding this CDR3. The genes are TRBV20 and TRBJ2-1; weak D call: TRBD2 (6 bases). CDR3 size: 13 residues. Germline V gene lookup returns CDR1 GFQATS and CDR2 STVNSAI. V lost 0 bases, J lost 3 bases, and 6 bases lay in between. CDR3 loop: CGARDWGYAEQFF. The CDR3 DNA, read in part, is TGTGGTGCTAGGGACTGGGGCTATGCTGAGCAGTTC.

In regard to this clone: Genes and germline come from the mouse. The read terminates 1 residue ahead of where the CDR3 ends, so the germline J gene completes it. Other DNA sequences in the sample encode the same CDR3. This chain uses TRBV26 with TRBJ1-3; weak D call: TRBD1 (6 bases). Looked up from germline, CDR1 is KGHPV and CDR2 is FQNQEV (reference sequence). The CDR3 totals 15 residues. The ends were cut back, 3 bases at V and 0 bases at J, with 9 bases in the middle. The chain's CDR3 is CASSLGGGSGNTLYF. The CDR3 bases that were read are TGTGCCAGCAGTCTAGGGGGGGGTTCTGGAAATACGCTCTAT.

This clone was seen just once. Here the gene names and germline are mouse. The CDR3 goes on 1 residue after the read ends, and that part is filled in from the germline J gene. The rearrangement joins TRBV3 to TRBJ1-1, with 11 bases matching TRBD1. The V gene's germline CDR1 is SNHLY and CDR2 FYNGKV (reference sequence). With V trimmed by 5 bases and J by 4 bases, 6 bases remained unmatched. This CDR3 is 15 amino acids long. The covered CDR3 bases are TGTGCCAGCAGCGCCGGACAGGGGGCAGGCACAGAAGTCTTC. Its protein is CASSAGQGAGTEVF. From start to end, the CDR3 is CASSAGQGAGTEVFF. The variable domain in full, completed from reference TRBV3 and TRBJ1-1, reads GPKVLQIPSHQIIDMGQMVTLNCDPVSNHLYFYWYKQILGQQMEFLVNFYNGKVMEKSKLFKDQFSVERPDGSYFTLKIQPTALEDSAVYFCASSAGQGAGTEVFFGKGTRLTVV.

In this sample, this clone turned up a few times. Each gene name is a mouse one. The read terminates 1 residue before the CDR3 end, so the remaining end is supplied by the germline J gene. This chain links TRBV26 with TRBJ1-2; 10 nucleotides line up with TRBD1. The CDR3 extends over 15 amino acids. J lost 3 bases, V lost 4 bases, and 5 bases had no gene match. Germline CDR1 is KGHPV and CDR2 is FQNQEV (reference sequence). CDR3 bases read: TGTGCCAGCAGTCCTCCGGGACAGGGGCACTCCGACTACACC. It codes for CASSPPGQGHSDYT. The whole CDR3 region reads CASSPPGQGHSDYTF.

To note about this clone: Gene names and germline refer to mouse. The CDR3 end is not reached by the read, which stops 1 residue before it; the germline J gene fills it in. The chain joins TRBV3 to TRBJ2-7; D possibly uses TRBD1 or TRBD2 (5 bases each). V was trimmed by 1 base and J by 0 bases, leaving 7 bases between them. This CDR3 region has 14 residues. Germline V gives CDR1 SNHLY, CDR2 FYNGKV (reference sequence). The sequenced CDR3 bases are TGTGCCAGCAGCTTAGGGGGGAGCTCCTATGAACAGTAC. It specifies CASSLGGSSYEQY. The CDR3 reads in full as CASSLGGSSYEQYF.

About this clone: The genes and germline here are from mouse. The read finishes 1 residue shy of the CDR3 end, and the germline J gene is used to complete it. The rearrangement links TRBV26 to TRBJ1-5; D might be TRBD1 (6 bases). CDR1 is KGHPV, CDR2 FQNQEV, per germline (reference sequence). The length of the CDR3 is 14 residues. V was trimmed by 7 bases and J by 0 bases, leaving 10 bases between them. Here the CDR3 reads CASTGQINNQAPLF. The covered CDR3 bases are TGTGCCAGCACAGGACAGATTAACAACCAGGCTCCGCTT.

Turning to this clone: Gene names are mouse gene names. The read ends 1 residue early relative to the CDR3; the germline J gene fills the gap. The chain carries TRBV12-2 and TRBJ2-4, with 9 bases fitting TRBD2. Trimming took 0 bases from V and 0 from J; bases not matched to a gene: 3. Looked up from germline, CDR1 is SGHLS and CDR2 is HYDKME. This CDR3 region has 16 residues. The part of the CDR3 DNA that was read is TGTGCCAGCTCTCTCTCTGGGGGGGGGAGTCAAAACACCTTGTAC. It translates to CASSLSGGGSQNTLY. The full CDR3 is CASSLSGGGSQNTLYF.